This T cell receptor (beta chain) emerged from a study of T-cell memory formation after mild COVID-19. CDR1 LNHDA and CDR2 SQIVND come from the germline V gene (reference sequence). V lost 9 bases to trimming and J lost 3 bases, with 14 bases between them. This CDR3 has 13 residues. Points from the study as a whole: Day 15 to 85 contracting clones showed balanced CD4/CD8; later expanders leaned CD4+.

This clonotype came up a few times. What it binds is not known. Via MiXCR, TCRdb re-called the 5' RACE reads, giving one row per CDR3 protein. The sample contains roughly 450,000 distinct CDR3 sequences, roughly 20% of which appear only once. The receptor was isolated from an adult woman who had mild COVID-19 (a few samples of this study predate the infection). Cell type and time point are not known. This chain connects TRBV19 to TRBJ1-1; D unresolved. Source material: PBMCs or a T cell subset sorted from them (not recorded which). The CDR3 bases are TGTGCCAGCTACCCTCCCAGTTACACTGAAGCTTTCTTT. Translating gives CASYPPSYTEAFF.